The next 22 T cell receptor beta chains were all read from a single sample in a study of spatial heterogeneity in lung cancer. Broader study findings: Tumor mutation counts were tracked by expanded intratumoral alpha and beta TCR counts.

Specified time point: sample taken at primary tumor resection. These receptors have no known antigen. TCRdb redid the calling of the 5' RACE reads with MiXCR, one entry per CDR3 protein. The table has roughly 20,000 distinct CDR3 sequences, approximately 4.3% seen once. This sample comprised lung tumor tissue, obtained at surgery. The source of these receptors is a male donor with early-stage non-small cell lung cancer.

This clonotype was found many times. The J gene is TRBJ2-3, the V gene TRBV11-1, with 14 bases identical to TRBD2. With 4 bases clipped from V and 3 bases from J, the junction kept 6 bases outside the gene matches. This CDR3 spans 17 amino acids. Germline V lookup: CDR1 SGHAT, CDR2 FQDESV (reference sequence). The CDR3 spells CASSSMGLAGATDTQYF. In nucleotides, the CDR3 is TGTGCCAGCAGCTCCATGGGACTAGCGGGGGCGACAGATACGCAGTATTTT.

This clonotype was seen many times. The J gene is TRBJ1-4, the V gene TRBV24-1; D unclear. CDR1 and CDR2 (germline): KGHDR, SFDVKD. V shed 4 bases and J shed 7 bases, with 21 bases lying between them. The CDR3 has 17 amino acids. As DNA, the CDR3 is TGTGCCACCAGTGACTCGGACCGTCCCTTCCCCCCTGAAAAACTGTTTTTT. Translating gives CATSDSDRPFPPEKLFF.

This clonotype was picked up many times. The chain uses TRBV19 and TRBJ1-2, with D perhaps matching TRBD1 (6 bases). The CDR3 is 15 residues long. V dropped 1 base and J dropped 4 bases, with 13 bases sitting between them. Germline CDR1 and CDR2: LNHDA and SQIVND (reference sequence). The CDR3, as DNA: TGTGCCAGTAGTATAGTAGGGGGTAACCCCTATGGCTACACCTTC. Its translation: CASSIVGGNPYGYTF.

The genes are TRBV12-3 or TRBV12-4 and TRBJ2-7, with unresolved D. The CDR3 covers 12 residues. With 3 bases removed from V and 5 bases from J, the gap between germline ends came to 8 bases. The CDR3 region has the DNA TGTGCCAGCAGTTTGGTTAGCAACGAGCAGTACTTC. It codes for CASSLVSNEQYF.

This clonotype was observed at least ten times. This CDR3 is CASIHSAGAEAFF. The CDR3 nucleotides are TGTGCCAGCATTCACTCCGCTGGGGCTGAAGCTTTCTTT. This rearrangement joins TRBV28 to TRBJ1-1; D not certain. The CDR3 loop spans 13 amino acids. CDR1 is MDHEN and CDR2 is SYDVKM in the germline V gene. V was clipped by 7 bases and J by 6 bases, with 15 bases between them.

The chain couples TRBV5-5 to TRBJ1-4; D gene uncertain. This CDR3 is built from 11 residues. Germline V gives CDR1 SGHKS, CDR2 YYEKEE (reference sequence). V shed 3 bases and J shed 6 bases, with 3 bases lying between them. The CDR3 loop reads CASSSYEKLFF. The CDR3 nucleotides are TGTGCCAGCAGCTCCTATGAAAAACTGTTTTTT.

The J gene is TRBJ2-7, the V gene TRBV5-1; D remains ambiguous. The germline gives CDR1 SGHRS, CDR2 YFSETQ. This CDR3 contains 13 residues. Trimming removed 3 bases at V and 3 bases at J, with 10 bases between. In DNA, the CDR3 is TGCGCCAGCAGCTGGGGTTATGACTACGAGCAGTACTTC. The encoded protein is CASSWGYDYEQYF.

This clonotype was seen repeatedly, ten times or more. J is TRBJ2-1 and V is TRBV3-1, with TRBD2 identical over 7 bases. Unmatched junction bases numbered 13, after V lost 5 bases and J lost 9 bases. From germline, CDR1 is LGHDT and CDR2 YNNKEL (reference sequence). There are 15 residues in the CDR3. DNA for the CDR3: TGTGCCAGCAGCGTTCACGGGGCGGGAGACGGTGAGCAGTTCTTC. As protein: CASSVHGAGDGEQFF.

There are many counts of this clonotype. This rearrangement joins TRBV19 to TRBJ1-2; D is ambiguous. The CDR3 runs to 15 residues. Germline CDR1 reads LNHDA; CDR2 reads SQIVND (reference sequence). With 6 bases removed from V and 7 bases from J, the gap between germline ends came to 21 bases. CDR3 sequence reads: CASSTGRPGGTGYTF. The CDR3 DNA reads TGTGCCAGTAGCACCGGGAGACCCGGTGGTACTGGCTACACCTTC.

This clonotype was recorded many times. This chain joins TRBV20-1 and TRBJ1-6; 11 bases line up with TRBD1. The V gene end was trimmed by 3 bases and the J gene end by 9 bases; junction bases not matched to a gene: 7. The CDR3 extends over 15 amino acids. Germline CDR1 reads DFQATT; CDR2 reads SNEGSKA (reference sequence). This CDR3 is CSARGDRGVFSPLHF. The CDR3 nucleotides are TGCAGTGCTAGGGGGGACAGGGGGGTCTTTTCACCCCTCCACTTT.

The rearrangement links TRBV2 to TRBJ1-5; D is undetermined. The CDR3 has 14 amino acids. Germline CDR1 and CDR2: SNHLY and FYNNEI. Trimming left V 4 bases short and J 6 bases short, with 13 bases between. The CDR3 is CASSGTGLSQPQHF. For the CDR3, the DNA is TGTGCCAGCAGTGGTACGGGGTTAAGTCAGCCCCAGCATTTT.

In its sample, this clonotype was seen many times. CDR3 in amino acids: CASSYSRQFTGELFF. CDR3 sequence (DNA): TGTGCCAGCAGTTACTCGAGACAGTTCACCGGGGAGCTGTTTTTT. The V gene is TRBV6-2 or TRBV6-3, the J gene TRBJ2-2; D is possibly TRBD1 (5 bases). The ends were cut back, 0 bases at V and 4 bases at J, with 9 bases in the middle. Per germline, CDR1 MNHEY and CDR2 SVGEGT. CDR3 length equals 15 residues.

This clonotype came up many times. The chain links TRBV12-3 or TRBV12-4 to TRBJ1-1; D not resolved. The CDR3 runs to 18 residues. Trimming took 2 bases from V and 1 from J, leaving 20 bases between them. Written as DNA, the CDR3 is TGTGCCAGCAGTTTATTTTCGGGTGGTGGGCGCGGGAACACTGAAGCTTTCTTT. Translation: CASSLFSGGGRGNTEAFF.

This clonotype was counted many times. This rearrangement joins TRBV6-6 to TRBJ2-1, with D possibly TRBD2 on 7 matching bases. CDR3 size: 18 residues. V shed 8 bases and J shed 7 bases, with 30 bases lying between them. The germline CDR1 and CDR2 sequences are MNHNY and SVGAGI (reference sequence). CDR3 nucleotide sequence: TGTGCCAGCCGATACCGGGACACCGGAGGGACTAACCATAATGAGCAGTTCTTC. It specifies CASRYRDTGGTNHNEQFF.

Of note for this clonotype: A much larger clone lies a single base off, so this may be a read error. This sequence joins TRBV28 and TRBJ1-6; the D is unclear. The CDR3 contains 14 residues. From germline, CDR1 is MDHEN and CDR2 SYDVKM. The CDR3 here is CANSLLAGNSPLHF. In nucleotides, the CDR3 is TGTGCCAACAGTTTGTTGGCGGGGAATTCACCCCTCCACTTT.

This clonotype has at least ten counts. V is TRBV6-5 and J is TRBJ2-5, with 12 nucleotides matching TRBD2. The CDR3 covers 15 residues. V lost 6 bases and J lost 10; bases outside the gene matches: 12. Germline values: CDR1 MNHEY, CDR2 SVGAGI. CDR3 nucleotides: TGTGCCAGCAGCCGGACTAGCGGGGCCTTGGCGGGCCAGTACTTC. Its translation is CASSRTSGALAGQYF.

This clonotype occurred many times. The chain combines TRBV6-6 with TRBJ1-1; 8 nucleotides match TRBD1. Trimming removed 5 bases from V and 0 bases from J; junction bases left unmatched: 5. CDR1 and CDR2 (germline): MNHNY, SVGAGI (reference sequence). The CDR3 runs 15 residues. CDR3: CASSRPGQVNTEAFF. In DNA, the CDR3 is TGTGCCAGCAGTCGACCGGGACAGGTGAACACTGAAGCTTTCTTT.

This clonotype was detected many times. CDR3 loop: CASSLEGRSEYF. DNA of the CDR3: TGCGCCAGCAGCTTGGAAGGCAGGTCGGAGTACTTC. This chain joins TRBV5-1 and TRBJ2-7; D gene uncertain. Germline V lookup: CDR1 SGHRS, CDR2 YFSETQ. The CDR3 extends over 12 amino acids. V was clipped by 0 bases and J by 11 bases, with 12 bases between them.

This clonotype was counted many times. V usage is TRBV20-1 and J usage is TRBJ1-1; D may be TRBD1 (5 bases). The CDR3 covers 14 residues. Trimming removed 2 bases from V and 4 bases from J, with 14 bases in between. The germline gives CDR1 DFQATT, CDR2 SNEGSKA (reference sequence). The DNA of the CDR3 is TGCAGTGCTAGATACGGGGGATTGGTCACTGAAGCTTTCTTT. As protein: CSARYGGLVTEAFF.

This clonotype was recorded at least ten times. The gene calls are TRBV15 and TRBJ2-2; D ambiguous. This CDR3 comprises 16 residues. V was clipped by 0 bases and J by 6 bases, with 14 bases between them. Looked up from germline, CDR1 is LNHNV and CDR2 is YYDKDF (reference sequence). The CDR3 bases are TGTGCCACCAGCAGAGATTCCCCTCGCATTGCCGGGGAGCTGTTTTTT. Translation gives CATSRDSPRIAGELFF.

This clonotype has at least ten counts. V usage is TRBV30 and J usage is TRBJ2-6, with unresolved D. V lost 2 bases and J lost 3, with 8 bases in between. CDR1 and CDR2 from the germline V gene are GTSNPN and SVGIG (reference sequence). This CDR3 contains 14 residues. For the CDR3, the DNA is TGTGCCTGGAGTAATTTTGTTGGGGCCAACGTCCTGACTTTC. As protein: CAWSNFVGANVLTF.

At least ten counts were recorded for this clonotype. The chain links TRBV10-3 to TRBJ1-1, with no clear D. Germline values: CDR1 ENHRY, CDR2 SYGVKD. Trimming left V 10 bases short and J 4 bases short, with 16 bases between. The CDR3 is 13 amino acids. This chain's CDR3 is CATRTAGSTEAFF. Here the CDR3 DNA reads TGTGCCACCCGGACGGCGGGGAGCACTGAAGCTTTCTTT.